This TCR beta chain is from a study of molecular identifiers for immune sequencing clone quantification. Study outcomes and limitations: Spiked-in Jurkat TCR RNA corresponding to one cell was reported as detectable against about 1 million naive cells.

TCRdb used MiXCR to reprocess the PCR reads, holding one entry per CDR3 protein. This sample has 600,000 to 650,000 distinct CDR3 sequences, with approximately 20% found just once. With V trimmed by 2 bases and J by 4 bases, 5 bases remained unmatched. The length of the CDR3 is 14 residues. The germline V gene encodes CDR1 MGHRA and CDR2 YSYEKL. Naive CD8 T cell sorting was performed on the CD8+CD4-CCR7+CD45RA+ phenotype. This clonotype was counted at least ten times. Antigen unknown. This receptor was identified in a human donor in good health. Some libraries in this study had Jurkat cell RNA spiked in. Sequencing was carried out using naive CD8+ T cells from blood, with Jurkat cell RNA spiked in. Indicated subset: FACS-sorted CD8+CD4-CCR7+CD45RA+ naive T cells. The gene calls are TRBV4-1 and TRBJ2-7; the match to TRBD2 covers 7 bases. This chain's CDR3 is CASSQRLADYEQYF. The CDR3 region has the DNA TGCGCCAGCAGCCAAAGGCTAGCGGATTACGAGCAGTACTTC.